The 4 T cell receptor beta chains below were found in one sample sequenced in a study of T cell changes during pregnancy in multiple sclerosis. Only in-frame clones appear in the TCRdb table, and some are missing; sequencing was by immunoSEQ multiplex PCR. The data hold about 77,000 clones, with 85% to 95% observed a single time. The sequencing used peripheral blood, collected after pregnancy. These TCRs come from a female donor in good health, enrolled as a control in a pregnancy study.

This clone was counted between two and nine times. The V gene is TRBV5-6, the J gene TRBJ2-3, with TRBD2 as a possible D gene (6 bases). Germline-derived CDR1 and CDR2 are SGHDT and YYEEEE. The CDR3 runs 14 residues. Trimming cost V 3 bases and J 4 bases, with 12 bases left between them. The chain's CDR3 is CASSSVRGADTQYF. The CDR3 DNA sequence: TGTGCCAGCAGCTCTGTGCGGGGAGCAGATACGCAGTATTTT.

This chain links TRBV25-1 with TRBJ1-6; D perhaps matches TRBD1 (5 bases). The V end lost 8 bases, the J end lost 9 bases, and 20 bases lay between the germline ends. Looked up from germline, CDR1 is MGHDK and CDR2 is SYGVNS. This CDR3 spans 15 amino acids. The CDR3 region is CASSTREGFASPLHF. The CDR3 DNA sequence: TGTGCCAGCTCAACCCGGGAGGGGTTCGCTTCACCCCTCCACTTT.

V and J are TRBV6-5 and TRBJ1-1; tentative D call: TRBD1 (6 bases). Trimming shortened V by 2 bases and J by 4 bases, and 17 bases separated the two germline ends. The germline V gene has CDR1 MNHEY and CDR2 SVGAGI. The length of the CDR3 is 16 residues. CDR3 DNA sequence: TGTGCCAGCAGTTACAGTTATCTGGGGGCTGGCACTGAAGCTTTCTTT. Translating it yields CASSYSYLGAGTEAFF.

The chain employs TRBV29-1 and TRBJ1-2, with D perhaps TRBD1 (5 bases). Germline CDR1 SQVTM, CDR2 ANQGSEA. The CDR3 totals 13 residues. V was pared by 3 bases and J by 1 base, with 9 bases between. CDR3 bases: TGCAGCGTTGAGGCGGGGGTTAACTATGGCTACACCTTC. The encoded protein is CSVEAGVNYGYTF.